This T cell receptor beta chain was sequenced for a study of beta chain features in type 1 diabetes. Study findings and constraints: Significant though moderate, a shortening of TCRB CDR3s appeared in all four CD4+ subsets of Type 1 diabetes patients. Cells carrying high TCR expression could end up over-represented when cDNA is sequenced.

Sorted populations all had greater than 95% purity. In this sample, this clone turned up a few times. Its target is unknown. The whole isolated RNA underwent reverse transcription, so sequencing captured expressed TCRB transcripts. Generated by immunoSEQ multiplex PCR, the TCRdb table keeps only in-frame clones and is missing some. The sample lists over 150,000 clones; around 8% were seen once. The CDR3 consists of 15 residues. In germline, CDR1 is MDHEN, CDR2 SYDVKM. The V end was cut by 5 bases, the J end by 1 base, with 12 bases between. Sequences were obtained from central memory CD4+ T cells from blood. This sequence originates from a woman aged 35 to 49 with type 1 diabetes. The gene calls are TRBV28 and TRBJ1-5; no reliable D call. The CDR3 nucleotides read TGTGCCAGCAGTCCCCAGTCGGGGAGCAATCAGCCCCAGCATTTT. As protein: CASSPQSGSNQPQHF.